This TCR beta chain appears in the sequencing data of a study of T-cell reconstitution after alpha-beta-depleted transplantation in children. The TCRbeta library was prepared with unique molecular identifiers. TCRdb re-analysed the PCR reads in MiXCR, keeping a single row per CDR3 protein. The sample records over 150,000 distinct CDR3 sequences, less than 8% being singletons. Germline V gives CDR1 LGHNT, CDR2 FRNRAP. V was shortened by 7 bases and J by 0 bases, with 15 bases between the two germline ends. This CDR3 is built from 15 residues. Sequences were derived from PBMCs from the stem cell graft donor, sampled from the stem cell graft. The sequence derives from a human donor who donated a stem cell graft to a child with Wiskott-Aldrich syndrome. J is TRBJ2-5 and V is TRBV12-5, with D perhaps TRBD2 (5 bases). Written as DNA, the CDR3 is TGTGCTAGTGTCAATAGCGTTGGGGACCAAGAGACCCAGTACTTC. Encoded protein: CASVNSVGDQETQYF.